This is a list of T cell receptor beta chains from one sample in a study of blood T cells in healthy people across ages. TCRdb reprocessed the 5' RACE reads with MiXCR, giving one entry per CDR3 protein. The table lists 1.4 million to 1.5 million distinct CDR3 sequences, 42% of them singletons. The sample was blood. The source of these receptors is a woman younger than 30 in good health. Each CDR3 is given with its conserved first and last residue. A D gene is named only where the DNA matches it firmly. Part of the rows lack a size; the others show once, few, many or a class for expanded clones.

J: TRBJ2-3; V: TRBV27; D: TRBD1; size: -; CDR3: CASTSTGQGNTDTQYF; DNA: TGTGCCAGCACCTCCACCGGACAGGGGAACACAGATACGCAGTATTTT
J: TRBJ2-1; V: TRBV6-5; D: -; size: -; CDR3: CATGRIFDEQFF; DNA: TGTGCCACCGGCCGGATTTTCGATGAGCAGTTCTTC
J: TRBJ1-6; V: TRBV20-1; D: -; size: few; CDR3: CSGYGSNSPLHF; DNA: TGCAGTGGATACGGTTCTAATTCACCCCTCCACTTT
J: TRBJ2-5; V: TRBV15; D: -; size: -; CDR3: CATTSGTQGTQYF; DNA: TGTGCCACCACCTCCGGGACCCAAGGGACCCAGTACTTC
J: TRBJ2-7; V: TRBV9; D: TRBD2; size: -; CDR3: CASSVGLGGSHEQYF; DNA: TGTGCCAGCAGCGTCGGACTAGGCGGGAGCCACGAGCAGTACTTC
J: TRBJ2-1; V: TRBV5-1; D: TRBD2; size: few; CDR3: CASSFLEGVAGGVNEQFF; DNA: TGCGCCAGCAGCTTCCTGGAGGGGGTTGCGGGGGGCGTCAATGAGCAGTTCTTC
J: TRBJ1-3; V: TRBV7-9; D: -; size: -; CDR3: CASSRGSQGNTIYF; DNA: TGTGCCAGCAGCCGAGGGAGTCAAGGAAACACCATATATTTT
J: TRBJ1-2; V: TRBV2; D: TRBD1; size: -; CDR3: CASSRDRGDGYIF; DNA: TGTGCCAGCAGCCGCGACAGGGGGGATGGCTACATCTTC
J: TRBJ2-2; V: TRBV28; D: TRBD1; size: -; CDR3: CASTSRRTGIGNTGELFF; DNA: TGTGCCAGCACCTCCCGTCGGACAGGTATAGGGAACACCGGGGAGCTGTTTTTT
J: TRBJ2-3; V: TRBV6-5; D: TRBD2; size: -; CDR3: CASSYGGGAQGTQYF; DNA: TGTGCCAGCAGTTACGGCGGGGGGGCCCAGGGTACGCAGTATTTT
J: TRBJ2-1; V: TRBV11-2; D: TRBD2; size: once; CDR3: CASSFKREGYNEQFF; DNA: TGTGCCAGCAGCTTCAAGCGGGAGGGCTACAATGAGCAGTTCTTC
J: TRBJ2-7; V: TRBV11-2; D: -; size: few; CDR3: CASSRLEARKQYF; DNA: TGTGCCAGCAGCCGACTTGAGGCCAGGAAGCAGTACTTC
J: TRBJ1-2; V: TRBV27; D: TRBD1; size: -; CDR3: CASSPGQGAPLGYTF; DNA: TGTGCCAGCAGTCCGGGACAGGGGGCGCCTCTCGGCTACACCTTC
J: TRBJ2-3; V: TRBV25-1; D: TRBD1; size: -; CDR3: CASSAARQGSTDTQYF; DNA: TGTGCCAGCAGCGCAGCCCGACAGGGGAGCACAGATACGCAGTATTTT
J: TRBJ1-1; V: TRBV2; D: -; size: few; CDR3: CASIWEIDTEAFF; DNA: TGTGCCAGCATTTGGGAGATTGACACTGAAGCTTTCTTT
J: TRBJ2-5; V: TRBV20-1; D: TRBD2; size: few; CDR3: CSAKSGLAGEGRQETQYF; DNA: TGCAGTGCTAAGTCGGGACTAGCGGGGGAAGGTCGCCAAGAGACCCAGTACTTC
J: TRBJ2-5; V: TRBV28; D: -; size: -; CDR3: CASSGSRDGDQETQYF; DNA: TGTGCCAGCAGTGGGAGCCGGGACGGAGACCAAGAGACCCAGTACTTC
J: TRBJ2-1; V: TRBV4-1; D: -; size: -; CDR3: CASTEDRLFYNEQFF; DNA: TGCGCCAGCACTGAAGACAGACTCTTCTACAATGAGCAGTTCTTC
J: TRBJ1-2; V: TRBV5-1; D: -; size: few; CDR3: CASSRDEWNYGYTF; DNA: TGCGCCAGCAGCCGGGACGAGTGGAACTATGGCTACACCTTC
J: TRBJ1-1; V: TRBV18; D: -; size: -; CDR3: CASSPVRGMNTEAFF; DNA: TGTGCCAGCTCACCAGTGCGGGGGATGAACACTGAAGCTTTCTTT
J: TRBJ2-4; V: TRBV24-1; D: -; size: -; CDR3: CATSAAKNIQYF; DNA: TGTGCCACCAGTGCGGCGAAAAACATTCAGTACTTC
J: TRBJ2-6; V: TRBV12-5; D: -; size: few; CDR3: CASGSGSGANVLTF; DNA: TGTGCTAGTGGTTCAGGCTCTGGGGCCAACGTCCTGACTTTC
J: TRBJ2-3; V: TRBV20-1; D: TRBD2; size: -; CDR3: CSARQAGATDTQYF; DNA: TGCAGTGCTAGACAAGCGGGGGCCACAGATACGCAGTATTTT
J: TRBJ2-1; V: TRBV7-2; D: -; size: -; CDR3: CASSLGVGYPYNEQFF; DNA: TGTGCCAGCAGCTTAGGCGTAGGCTATCCCTACAATGAGCAGTTCTTC
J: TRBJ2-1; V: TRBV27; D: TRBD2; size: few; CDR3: CASSLGTSGFEQFF; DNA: TGTGCCAGCAGTTTAGGGACTAGCGGTTTTGAGCAGTTCTTC
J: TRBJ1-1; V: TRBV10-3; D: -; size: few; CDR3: CAISESSRREDLGSYTEAFF; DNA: TGTGCCATCAGTGAGTCGAGTCGCAGGGAAGATTTGGGGTCTTACACTGAAGCTTTCTTT
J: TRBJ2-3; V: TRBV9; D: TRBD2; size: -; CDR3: CASSGGERGSDTQYF; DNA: TGTGCCAGCAGCGGAGGAGAGCGGGGCTCAGATACGCAGTATTTT
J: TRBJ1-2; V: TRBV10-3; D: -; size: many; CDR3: CAISDRARGENYGYTF; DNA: TGTGCCATCAGTGACCGGGCGAGGGGCGAAAACTATGGCTACACCTTC
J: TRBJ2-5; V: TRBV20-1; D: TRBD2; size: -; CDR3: CSARVGTSLEQYF; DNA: TGCAGTGCTAGAGTTGGGACTAGCCTGGAGCAGTACTTC
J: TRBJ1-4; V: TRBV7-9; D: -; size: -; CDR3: CASKGEDEKLFF; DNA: TGTGCCAGCAAGGGGGAGGATGAAAAACTGTTTTTT
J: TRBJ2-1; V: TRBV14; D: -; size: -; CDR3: CASPRWNEQFF; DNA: TGTGCCAGCCCGCGTTGGAATGAGCAGTTCTTC
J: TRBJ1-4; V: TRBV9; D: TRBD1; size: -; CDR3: CASSPGGITNEKLFF; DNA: TGTGCCAGCAGCCCAGGGGGAATAACTAATGAAAAACTGTTTTTT
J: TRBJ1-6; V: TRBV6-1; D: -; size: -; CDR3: CASIRSGGDNSPLHF; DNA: TGTGCCAGCATTCGTTCCGGGGGTGATAATTCACCCCTCCACTTT
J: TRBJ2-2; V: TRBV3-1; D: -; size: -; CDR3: CASSHLEAGELFF; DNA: TGTGCCAGCAGCCACCTTGAGGCCGGGGAGCTGTTTTTT
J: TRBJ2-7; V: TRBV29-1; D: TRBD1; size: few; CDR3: CSVHGTHTGGFYAFSYEQYF; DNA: TGCAGCGTCCACGGAACGCACACAGGGGGCTTTTATGCGTTCTCCTACGAGCAGTACTTC
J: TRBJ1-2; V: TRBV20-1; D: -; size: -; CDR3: CSAMRTSALGYTF; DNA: TGCAGTGCTATGAGGACGTCGGCCCTCGGCTACACCTTC
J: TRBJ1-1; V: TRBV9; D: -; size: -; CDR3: CASSGGSRRQNTEAFF; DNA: TGTGCCAGCAGCGGCGGGTCTCGTAGGCAGAACACTGAAGCTTTCTTT
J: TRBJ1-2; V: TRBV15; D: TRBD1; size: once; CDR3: CATSFRGRGNYGYTF; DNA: TGTGCCACCAGCTTCAGGGGGCGAGGAAACTATGGCTACACCTTC
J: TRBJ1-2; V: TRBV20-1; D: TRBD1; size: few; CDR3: CSAVQGANGYTF; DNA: TGCAGTGCTGTACAGGGGGCAAATGGCTACACCTTC
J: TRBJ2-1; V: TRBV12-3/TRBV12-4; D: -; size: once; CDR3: CASRKGGPNEQFF; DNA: TGTGCCAGCCGGAAAGGCGGACCGAATGAGCAGTTCTTC
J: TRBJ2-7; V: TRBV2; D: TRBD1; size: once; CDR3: CASRIGGAEQNF; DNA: TGTGCCAGCAGGATAGGGGGCGCCGAGCAGAACTTC
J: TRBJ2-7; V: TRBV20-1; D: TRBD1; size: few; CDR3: CSARVARTGSSYEQYF; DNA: TGCAGTGCTAGAGTAGCGCGGACAGGGAGCTCCTACGAGCAGTACTTC